These T cell receptor beta chains were read from a single sample in a study of OX40 agonist ivuxolimab in advanced cancers. Generated by immunoSEQ multiplex PCR, the TCRdb table keeps only in-frame clones and is missing some. Counted here are about 71,000 clones, roughly three quarters occurring once; the ten biggest clones make up less than 5.5%. Sequenced here: CD4+ or CD8+ T cells sorted from blood, sampled in a trial of the OX40 agonist ivuxolimab. The receptors originated from an adult with an advanced solid tumor such as melanoma, head and neck, liver or kidney cancer. Each CDR3 is given with its conserved first and last residue. A D gene is named only where the DNA matches it firmly. Not every row has a clone size; where given, it reads once, few, many or a size class.

v_call: TRBV5-6
j_call: TRBJ2-7
d_call: TRBD1
clone_size: -
cdr3_aa: CASSFGTVYEQYF
cdr3_nt: TGTGCCAGCAGCTTTGGGACAGTCTACGAGCAGTACTTC

v_call: TRBV7-3
j_call: TRBJ2-5
d_call: TRBD2
clone_size: -
cdr3_aa: CASSYSGSRETQYF
cdr3_nt: TGTGCCAGCAGCTACAGCGGGAGTCGCGAGACCCAGTACTTC

v_call: TRBV9
j_call: TRBJ1-2
d_call: TRBD1
clone_size: -
cdr3_aa: CASSVDAGGYGYTF
cdr3_nt: TGTGCCAGCAGCGTAGACGCAGGGGGCTATGGCTACACCTTC

v_call: TRBV7-3
j_call: TRBJ2-3
d_call: -
clone_size: -
cdr3_aa: CASSLEPGRGDTQYF
cdr3_nt: TGTGCCAGCAGCTTAGAACCAGGCCGCGGAGATACGCAGTATTTT

v_call: TRBV7-9
j_call: TRBJ1-3
d_call: -
clone_size: -
cdr3_aa: CASSLGTRGNTIYF
cdr3_nt: TGTGCCAGCAGCTTAGGGACGAGGGGAAACACCATATATTTT

v_call: TRBV5-4
j_call: TRBJ2-1
d_call: TRBD2
clone_size: -
cdr3_aa: CASSPGLAGNEQFF
cdr3_nt: TGTGCCAGCAGCCCGGGACTAGCGGGTAATGAGCAGTTCTTC

v_call: TRBV27
j_call: TRBJ2-2
d_call: -
clone_size: -
cdr3_aa: CASMSRPSGRDGELFF
cdr3_nt: TGTGCCAGCATGTCCAGGCCGTCGGGACGCGACGGGGAGCTGTTTTTT

v_call: TRBV6-5
j_call: TRBJ2-5
d_call: -
clone_size: -
cdr3_aa: CASTQRETQYF
cdr3_nt: TGTGCCAGCACCCAGCGGGAGACCCAGTACTTC

v_call: TRBV6-1
j_call: TRBJ2-2
d_call: TRBD1
clone_size: -
cdr3_aa: CASSAGTANTGELFF
cdr3_nt: TGTGCCAGCAGTGCCGGGACAGCGAACACCGGGGAGCTGTTTTTT

v_call: TRBV7-8
j_call: TRBJ2-2
d_call: -
clone_size: -
cdr3_aa: CASSLPGTDVTGELFF
cdr3_nt: TGTGCCAGCAGCTTGCCTGGTACAGACGTCACCGGGGAGCTGTTTTTT

v_call: TRBV10-3
j_call: TRBJ2-3
d_call: -
clone_size: -
cdr3_aa: CAISESPSVRTDTQYF
cdr3_nt: TGTGCCATCAGTGAGTCTCCTAGCGTCCGCACAGATACGCAGTATTTT

v_call: TRBV6-4
j_call: TRBJ2-3
d_call: TRBD2
clone_size: -
cdr3_aa: CASSRSGGLTDTQYF
cdr3_nt: TGTGCCAGCAGTCGTAGCGGGGGCCTCACAGATACGCAGTATTTT

v_call: TRBV2
j_call: TRBJ2-7
d_call: -
clone_size: -
cdr3_aa: CASRGALGSDEQYF
cdr3_nt: TGTGCCAGCAGGGGGGCGCTGGGGTCGGACGAGCAGTACTTC

v_call: TRBV5-4
j_call: TRBJ2-2
d_call: TRBD1
clone_size: -
cdr3_aa: CASSPQGVGELFF
cdr3_nt: TGTGCCAGCAGCCCGCAGGGGGTCGGGGAGCTGTTTTTT

v_call: TRBV19
j_call: TRBJ1-1
d_call: TRBD1
clone_size: -
cdr3_aa: CASNWNRGTEAFF
cdr3_nt: TGTGCCAGTAATTGGAACAGGGGCACTGAAGCTTTCTTT

v_call: TRBV11-3
j_call: TRBJ2-1
d_call: -
clone_size: -
cdr3_aa: CASSLGETWGDNLHNEQFF
cdr3_nt: TGTGCCAGCAGCTTAGGGGAAACCTGGGGGGACAACTTGCACAATGAGCAGTTCTTC

v_call: TRBV6-5
j_call: TRBJ1-1
d_call: -
clone_size: -
cdr3_aa: CASSIAVGANTEAFF
cdr3_nt: TGTGCCAGCAGCATAGCCGTGGGGGCGAACACTGAAGCTTTCTTT

v_call: TRBV6-5
j_call: TRBJ1-2
d_call: -
clone_size: many
cdr3_aa: CASSYSIDVGYTF
cdr3_nt: TGTGCCAGCAGTTACTCGATAGATGTTGGCTACACCTTC

v_call: TRBV7-2
j_call: TRBJ2-3
d_call: TRBD1
clone_size: -
cdr3_aa: CASTRDSATDTQYF
cdr3_nt: TGTGCCAGCACTAGGGACAGTGCCACAGATACGCAGTATTTT

v_call: TRBV5-1
j_call: TRBJ2-3
d_call: TRBD2
clone_size: -
cdr3_aa: CASGTSGSFSDTQYF
cdr3_nt: TGCGCCAGCGGGACTAGCGGGAGTTTTTCGGATACGCAGTATTTT

v_call: TRBV5-6
j_call: TRBJ2-7
d_call: TRBD1
clone_size: -
cdr3_aa: CASSSWMTGLYEQYF
cdr3_nt: TGTGCCAGCAGCTCCTGGATGACAGGGCTCTACGAGCAGTACTTC

v_call: TRBV10-2
j_call: TRBJ2-3
d_call: -
clone_size: -
cdr3_aa: CASSDRDYQGAYTQYF
cdr3_nt: TGCGCCAGCAGTGATAGGGACTACCAGGGGGCGTATACGCAGTATTTT

v_call: TRBV27
j_call: TRBJ1-6
d_call: -
clone_size: -
cdr3_aa: CASSSWDFNSPLHF
cdr3_nt: TGTGCCAGCAGTTCGTGGGACTTTAATTCACCCCTCCACTTT

v_call: TRBV18
j_call: TRBJ2-2
d_call: TRBD2
clone_size: -
cdr3_aa: CASSPRRLALTGELFF
cdr3_nt: TGTGCCAGCTCACCCCGCCGACTAGCGTTAACCGGGGAGCTGTTTTTT

v_call: TRBV11-3
j_call: TRBJ1-1
d_call: -
clone_size: -
cdr3_aa: CASSLTEQNTEAFF
cdr3_nt: TGTGCCAGCAGCTTAACAGAGCAGAACACTGAAGCTTTCTTT

v_call: TRBV7-8
j_call: TRBJ2-3
d_call: TRBD2
clone_size: -
cdr3_aa: CASSPRGLAGGTDTQYF
cdr3_nt: TGTGCCAGCAGCCCTAGAGGGCTAGCGGGAGGCACAGATACGCAGTATTTT

v_call: TRBV10-3
j_call: TRBJ2-2
d_call: -
clone_size: few
cdr3_aa: CAISAGVGIDGELFF
cdr3_nt: TGTGCCATCAGTGCAGGGGTTGGAATTGACGGGGAGCTGTTTTTT

v_call: TRBV4-1
j_call: TRBJ2-3
d_call: -
clone_size: -
cdr3_aa: CASSQFITGGGGSTDTQYF
cdr3_nt: TGCGCCAGCAGCCAATTTATCACTGGAGGGGGCGGGAGTACAGATACGCAGTATTTT

v_call: TRBV19
j_call: TRBJ2-3
d_call: TRBD1
clone_size: -
cdr3_aa: CASSIAKAGGTADTQYF
cdr3_nt: TGTGCCAGTAGTATAGCAAAGGCAGGGGGCACGGCAGATACGCAGTATTTT

v_call: TRBV29-1
j_call: TRBJ2-1
d_call: -
clone_size: -
cdr3_aa: CSVGDTGREQFF
cdr3_nt: TGCAGCGTTGGGGACACGGGTCGGGAGCAGTTCTTC

v_call: TRBV6-5
j_call: TRBJ2-5
d_call: TRBD1
clone_size: -
cdr3_aa: CASSLTGVSVETQYF
cdr3_nt: TGTGCCAGCAGTTTAACAGGGGTTTCAGTGGAGACCCAGTACTTC

v_call: TRBV7-3
j_call: TRBJ2-7
d_call: TRBD1
clone_size: -
cdr3_aa: CASSLDRGYEQYF
cdr3_nt: TGTGCCAGCAGCTTGGACAGGGGGTACGAGCAGTACTTC

v_call: TRBV15
j_call: TRBJ1-2
d_call: TRBD1
clone_size: -
cdr3_aa: CATSSERDRPYGYTF
cdr3_nt: TGTGCCACCAGCTCCGAACGGGACAGACCCTATGGCTACACCTTC

v_call: TRBV7-9
j_call: TRBJ2-7
d_call: -
clone_size: -
cdr3_aa: CASSPRDRSSYEQYF
cdr3_nt: TGTGCCAGCAGCCCCCGCGACAGGAGCTCCTACGAGCAGTACTTC

v_call: TRBV18
j_call: TRBJ2-3
d_call: -
clone_size: -
cdr3_aa: CASSPQDRDTQYF
cdr3_nt: TGTGCCAGCTCACCCCAAGACAGGGATACGCAGTATTTT

v_call: TRBV7-2
j_call: TRBJ2-5
d_call: -
clone_size: -
cdr3_aa: CASSLLTGNQETQYF
cdr3_nt: TGTGCCAGCAGCTTACTGACCGGAAACCAAGAGACCCAGTACTTC

v_call: TRBV6-1
j_call: TRBJ2-2
d_call: -
clone_size: -
cdr3_aa: CAGVAYDTGELFF
cdr3_nt: TGTGCCGGCGTAGCGTACGACACCGGGGAGCTGTTTTTT

v_call: TRBV5-1
j_call: TRBJ2-6
d_call: -
clone_size: -
cdr3_aa: CASSFIGEPSGANVLTF
cdr3_nt: TGCGCCAGCAGCTTTATCGGGGAGCCCTCTGGGGCCAACGTCCTGACTTTC

v_call: TRBV5-6
j_call: TRBJ2-1
d_call: -
clone_size: -
cdr3_aa: CASSLSPRGTRVYNEQFF
cdr3_nt: TGTGCCAGCAGCTTGTCACCGAGAGGGACTCGGGTCTACAATGAGCAGTTCTTC

v_call: TRBV6-6
j_call: TRBJ2-7
d_call: TRBD1
clone_size: -
cdr3_aa: CASNEGQGLTYEQYF
cdr3_nt: TGTGCCAGCAACGAGGGACAGGGTCTGACCTACGAGCAGTACTTC

v_call: TRBV6-5
j_call: TRBJ2-1
d_call: -
clone_size: -
cdr3_aa: CATKGRGSSYNEQFF
cdr3_nt: TGTGCCACTAAGGGCCGGGGGAGCTCCTACAATGAGCAGTTCTTC

v_call: TRBV11-3
j_call: TRBJ1-4
d_call: -
clone_size: once
cdr3_aa: CASSMSSGANEKLFF
cdr3_nt: TGTGCCAGCAGCATGTCGTCGGGGGCTAATGAAAAACTGTTTTTT

v_call: TRBV10-3
j_call: TRBJ2-7
d_call: -
clone_size: -
cdr3_aa: CAIRTGTSYEQYF
cdr3_nt: TGTGCCATCAGGACGGGTACCTCCTACGAGCAGTACTTC

v_call: TRBV6-8
j_call: TRBJ2-7
d_call: -
clone_size: -
cdr3_aa: CASSSRALLVFRYEQYF
cdr3_nt: TGTGCCAGCAGTTCCCGCGCCCTACTAGTTTTTCGCTACGAGCAGTACTTC

v_call: TRBV19
j_call: TRBJ2-3
d_call: TRBD2
clone_size: -
cdr3_aa: CASVPGTSGGRDTQYF
cdr3_nt: TGTGCCAGTGTCCCCGGGACTAGCGGGGGGCGTGATACGCAGTATTTT

v_call: TRBV29-1
j_call: TRBJ2-7
d_call: -
clone_size: -
cdr3_aa: CSVVSSPFYEQYF
cdr3_nt: TGCAGCGTTGTTAGTAGCCCTTTCTACGAGCAGTACTTC

v_call: TRBV7-6
j_call: TRBJ1-6
d_call: -
clone_size: few
cdr3_aa: CASSLDQGMGSPLHF
cdr3_nt: TGTGCCAGCAGCTTAGATCAGGGAATGGGCTCACCCCTCCACTTT

v_call: TRBV9
j_call: TRBJ1-6
d_call: -
clone_size: -
cdr3_aa: CASSVTGGLNSPLHF
cdr3_nt: TGTGCCAGCAGCGTTACCGGGGGTCTTAATTCACCCCTCCACTTT

v_call: TRBV5-4
j_call: TRBJ1-1
d_call: -
clone_size: few
cdr3_aa: CASSPRTANMNTEAFF
cdr3_nt: TGTGCCAGCAGCCCAAGGACGGCTAACATGAACACTGAAGCTTTCTTT

v_call: TRBV11-2
j_call: TRBJ2-3
d_call: TRBD2
clone_size: -
cdr3_aa: CASSPRTRIASDTQYF
cdr3_nt: TGTGCCAGCAGCCCCCGGACTAGAATCGCCTCAGATACGCAGTATTTT

v_call: TRBV29-1
j_call: TRBJ1-2
d_call: -
clone_size: -
cdr3_aa: CSVVGDNYGYTF
cdr3_nt: TGCAGCGTTGTTGGGGATAACTATGGCTACACCTTC

v_call: TRBV18
j_call: TRBJ2-2
d_call: -
clone_size: once
cdr3_aa: CASSDMGELFF
cdr3_nt: TGTGCCAGTTCCGATATGGGGGAGCTGTTTTTT

v_call: TRBV7-9
j_call: TRBJ1-5
d_call: -
clone_size: -
cdr3_aa: CASSLGSLLGVRNQPQHF
cdr3_nt: TGTGCCAGCAGCTTGGGATCTCTTCTGGGTGTTCGCAATCAGCCCCAGCATTTT

v_call: TRBV18
j_call: TRBJ1-1
d_call: -
clone_size: -
cdr3_aa: CASSFTGPGTEAFF
cdr3_nt: TGTGCCAGCTCATTTACGGGGCCGGGCACTGAAGCTTTCTTT

v_call: TRBV5-6
j_call: TRBJ2-5
d_call: TRBD1
clone_size: few
cdr3_aa: CASSLVAGGRETQYF
cdr3_nt: TGTGCCAGCAGCTTGGTCGCAGGGGGCCGGGAGACCCAGTACTTC

v_call: TRBV7-2
j_call: TRBJ2-1
d_call: TRBD2
clone_size: -
cdr3_aa: CASSTGGGGRANNEQFF
cdr3_nt: TGTGCCAGCAGTACGGGGGGTGGCGGGAGGGCCAATAATGAGCAGTTCTTC

v_call: TRBV5-6
j_call: TRBJ2-5
d_call: TRBD1
clone_size: -
cdr3_aa: CASSGTGGQETQYF
cdr3_nt: TGTGCCAGCAGCGGGACAGGGGGCCAGGAGACCCAGTACTTC